This TCR beta chain emerged from a study of T-cell memory formation after mild COVID-19. General study results and limits: Clones which contracted sat mainly in CM and EM if CD4+, and in EMRA if CD8+. Some SARS-CoV-2-responding clones were already detected in memory before infection.

Via MiXCR, TCRdb re-called the 5' RACE reads, giving one row per CDR3 protein. Of just over 50,000 distinct CDR3 sequences detected, roughly a tenth appear once; the ten largest clones hold about 10%. A word on this clonotype: The target antigen is unknown.

Germline CDR1 reads SGHVS; CDR2 reads FQNEAQ. This CDR3 has 13 residues. Trimming stripped 0 bases from V and 9 bases from J, with 9 bases between. V is TRBV7-8 and J is TRBJ2-1, with D possibly being TRBD1 or TRBD2 (5 bases each). The sequenced material came from PBMCs or a T cell subset sorted from them (not recorded which). The receptor's source is an adult woman who had mild COVID-19 (a few samples of this study predate the infection). Cell type and time point are not known. In DNA form, the CDR3 reads TGTGCCAGCAGCTTAGCTGGGGGAGCTGAGCAGTTCTTC. Translation: CASSLAGGAEQFF. Together with reference TRBV7-8 and TRBJ2-1, the CDR3 gives the full variable domain: GAGVSQSPRYKVAKRGQDVALRCDPISGHVSLFWYQQALGQGPEFLTYFQNEAQLDKSGLPSDRFFAERPEGSVSTLKIQRTQQEDSAVYLCASSLAGGAEQFFGPGTRLTVL.